This T cell receptor (beta chain) was profiled in a study of blood T cell repertoires in COVID-19. About the study: Material from acute and convalescent COVID-19 was sourced from the United States, Italy and Spain. T cells, B-cell-depleted T cells, or PBMCs supplied cDNA or gDNA.

Deletions cut 2 bases from V and 2 bases from J, with 6 bases between. Germline assignment: CDR1 MNHEY and CDR2 SMNVEV (reference sequence). The CDR3 runs 13 residues. Original methodology: Reference gene primer amplification gave estimated nucleated cell counts. TCRdb keeps only in-frame clones here, not all; method: immunoSEQ multiplex PCR. V and J calls and clone size come straight from that table; D and trimming were deduced from the DNA. The sample carries 170,000 or so clones, approximately 90% recorded once. The rearrangement uses TRBV27 and TRBJ1-2; weak D call: TRBD1 (6 bases). The TCR comes from a young woman who had recovered from COVID-19. Sequenced sample: peripheral blood. CDR3 sequence: CASSLGGNYGYTF. In nucleotides, the CDR3 is TGTGCCAGCAGTTTAGGGGGCAACTATGGCTACACCTTC.